A selection of T cell receptor beta chains follows, all from one sample in a study of T cell clones after liver transplantation. Clones were sequenced by immunoSEQ multiplex PCR, and TCRdb holds only the in-frame ones, with some missing. Here the sample spans nearly 55,000 clones, 84% being singletons. Source: CD4+ T cells from blood, taken before liver transplant. The receptors were gathered from a human donor who received a liver transplant. Both conserved end residues are part of each CDR3. The D gene is left open where the match is weak. Size is omitted from some rows. Given values are once, few, many or a class for expanded clones.

j_call,d_call,clone_size,v_call,cdr3_nt,cdr3_aa
TRBJ1-4,NA,NA,TRBV19,TGTGCCAGTAGTATAGGACAGGTTCCAACTAATGAAAAACTGTTTTTT,CASSIGQVPTNEKLFF
TRBJ1-1,NA,NA,TRBV29-1,TGCAGCGCCTCCGGAGGTGCTGAAGCTTTCTTT,CSASGGAEAFF
TRBJ1-5,TRBD1,NA,TRBV6-6,TGTGCCAGCACCAAAAGGGACAGGGGTAATACTCCCCAGCATTTT,CASTKRDRGNTPQHF
TRBJ1-5,NA,NA,TRBV19,TGTGCCAGTAGTATTATGTCAGGGTCCGGTCAGCCCCAGCATTTT,CASSIMSGSGQPQHF
TRBJ2-5,NA,NA,TRBV7-3,TGTGCCAGCAGCTTAAGGGGGCGGGGACAGCGAGGGGAGACCCAGTACTTC,CASSLRGRGQRGETQYF
TRBJ2-1,TRBD1,NA,TRBV19,TGTGCCAGTAGTCCACAGGGGCCCTCCTACAATGAGCAGTTCTTC,CASSPQGPSYNEQFF
TRBJ2-1,TRBD2,NA,TRBV19,TGTGCCAGTAGTACGGTACCTAGCGGGATCTCCTACAATGAGCAGTTCTTC,CASSTVPSGISYNEQFF
TRBJ2-3,TRBD2,NA,TRBV6-6,TGTGCCAGCAGTCGGGAGGGCCGGGCCGCGCAGTATTTT,CASSREGRAAQYF
TRBJ2-2,NA,NA,TRBV4-3,TGCGCCAGCAGCCTCCTGCAGGGCGATGCCGGGGAGCTGTTTTTT,CASSLLQGDAGELFF
TRBJ1-1,NA,NA,TRBV2,TGTGCCAGCAGTGAACAGGCCACTGAAGCTTTCTTT,CASSEQATEAFF
TRBJ2-1,NA,NA,TRBV20-1,TGCAGTGCTAGCATCCACGGTGAGCAGTTCTTC,CSASIHGEQFF
TRBJ1-2,TRBD1,NA,TRBV18,TGTGCCAGCTCGACCTCAGGGGGAAGGGGCGGCTACACCTTC,CASSTSGGRGGYTF
TRBJ2-5,NA,once,TRBV7-2,TGTGCCAGCAGCGCAGACTCCGGGTACCAAGAGACCCAGTACTTC,CASSADSGYQETQYF
TRBJ2-3,TRBD2,once,TRBV29-1,TGCAGCGTTGGACTAGCGGGGGGACGTTGGGGCACAGATACGCAGTATTTT,CSVGLAGGRWGTDTQYF
TRBJ1-2,NA,NA,TRBV7-2,TGTGCCAGCAGCTTAGCTCGAGGGTATTTAGGCGGCTACACCTTC,CASSLARGYLGGYTF
TRBJ2-2,TRBD1,NA,TRBV12-5,TGTGCTAGTGGTTTGGCCCCGACAGGGTCGAACACCGGGGAGCTGTTTTTT,CASGLAPTGSNTGELFF
TRBJ2-7,TRBD1,NA,TRBV15,TGTGCCACCAGCAGAGATTTCACAGGGGGCTACGAGCAGTACTTC,CATSRDFTGGYEQYF
TRBJ1-2,TRBD1,NA,TRBV5-1,TGCGCCAGCAGCTGGGGGGACAGGGGCTATGGCTACACCTTC,CASSWGDRGYGYTF
TRBJ2-1,NA,NA,TRBV7-2,TGTGCCAGCAGCTTAGTAGGCGATGAGCAGTTCTTC,CASSLVGDEQFF
TRBJ2-1,TRBD2,NA,TRBV15,TGTGCCACCAGCAGAGGCCGTCAGCGGGGAAGAGAGGATGAGCAGTTCTTC,CATSRGRQRGREDEQFF
TRBJ2-5,TRBD2,once,TRBV5-1,TGCGCCAGCAGCTTTCAGGCTAGCGGGTACCAAGAGACCCAGTACTTC,CASSFQASGYQETQYF
TRBJ2-2,TRBD2,NA,TRBV2,TGTGCCAGATCAAATTCGGGGACTAGCGGGGGAACCGGGGAGCTGTTTTTT,CARSNSGTSGGTGELFF
TRBJ2-3,TRBD2,NA,TRBV29-1,TGCAGCGTTGATCCAGCGGGAGAACTAAGAGCGCAGTATTTT,CSVDPAGELRAQYF
TRBJ2-3,TRBD1,once,TRBV13,TGTGCCAGCAGCCCCCGCCAGGGGGCCACAGATACGCAGTATTTT,CASSPRQGATDTQYF
TRBJ2-3,NA,NA,TRBV7-3,TGTGCCAGCAGCCATCGACAGAGCACAGATACGCAGTATTTT,CASSHRQSTDTQYF
TRBJ2-5,TRBD2,NA,TRBV27,TGTGCCAGCAGTTTATACGAAAGCGGGAGTAGAGAGACCCAGTACTTC,CASSLYESGSRETQYF
TRBJ2-3,TRBD2,once,TRBV15,TGTGCCACCAGCGACTTGGGACTAGCTAGCACAGATACGCAGTATTTT,CATSDLGLASTDTQYF
TRBJ2-5,TRBD2,NA,TRBV7-2,TGTGCCAGCAGCTTGGCGGGAGGGCGTGAGACCCAGTACTTC,CASSLAGGRETQYF
TRBJ1-4,NA,NA,TRBV7-2,TGTGCCAGCAGCTTAGATGGGGCGACTAATGAAAAACTGTTTTTT,CASSLDGATNEKLFF
TRBJ2-3,NA,NA,TRBV14,TGTGCCAGCAGCCAAGATAGGACACCCCCCGATACGCAGTATTTT,CASSQDRTPPDTQYF
TRBJ1-1,NA,NA,TRBV5-1,TGCGCCAGCAGCTTGGTAGCGGGGACACTGAACACTGAAGCTTTCTTT,CASSLVAGTLNTEAFF
TRBJ1-6,TRBD1,NA,TRBV14,TGTGCCAGCAGCATCCAGGGGGCGGGGTCACCCCTCCACTTT,CASSIQGAGSPLHF
TRBJ2-7,NA,NA,TRBV9,TGTGCCAGCAGCGTAGGACTCGTCAGGGAGGACGAGCAGTACTTC,CASSVGLVREDEQYF
TRBJ1-3,NA,NA,TRBV7-2,TGTGCCAGCAGCTTAGGTCCCAGTGGAAACACCATATATTTT,CASSLGPSGNTIYF
TRBJ1-2,NA,NA,TRBV11-2,TGTGCCAGCAGCTTAGATGGGAGGTCTGGTGGCTACACCTTC,CASSLDGRSGGYTF
TRBJ1-4,NA,NA,TRBV4-3,TGCGCCAGCAGCCAAGCTTGGGGGCCTAATGAAAAACTGTTTTTT,CASSQAWGPNEKLFF
TRBJ1-3,NA,NA,TRBV5-4,TGTGCCAGCAGCTTGGGAGTGGGGCCTGGAAACACCATATATTTT,CASSLGVGPGNTIYF
TRBJ2-7,NA,NA,TRBV10-3,TGTGCCACAGCGGAGGGGGGACAGTCAACCTACGAGCAGTACTTC,CATAEGGQSTYEQYF
TRBJ2-1,NA,NA,TRBV7-2,TGTGCCAGCAGCTTCCGAAGCAATGAGCAGTTCTTC,CASSFRSNEQFF
TRBJ2-1,NA,NA,TRBV29-1,TGCAGCGTTCGGGGAAGGAATGAGCAGTTCTTC,CSVRGRNEQFF
TRBJ2-3,NA,NA,TRBV5-4,TGTGCCAGCAGCTCAGCCGGGGACACAGATACGCAGTATTTT,CASSSAGDTDTQYF
TRBJ2-1,NA,once,TRBV20-1,TGCAGTGCGACGGGCAATGAGCAGTTCTTC,CSATGNEQFF
TRBJ1-5,NA,NA,TRBV5-1,TGCGCCAGCAGCTTGTATGGAGGCAATCAGCCCCAGCATTTT,CASSLYGGNQPQHF
TRBJ1-2,NA,NA,TRBV11-2,TGTGCCAGCAGCTTAGACTCTTTAGAGGGAGGAAACTATGGCTACACCTTC,CASSLDSLEGGNYGYTF
TRBJ2-1,TRBD2,NA,TRBV4-2,TGTGCCAGCAGCCAAAGCGGGAGGGCCTACAATGAGCAGTTCTTC,CASSQSGRAYNEQFF
TRBJ2-6,NA,once,TRBV7-9,TGTGCCAGCAGTCCCGCGGGTGGGGCCAACGTCCTGACTTTC,CASSPAGGANVLTF
TRBJ2-5,NA,NA,TRBV7-7,TGTGCTAGCAGCTTAGGTAGCAGACAGACCCAGTACTTC,CASSLGSRQTQYF
TRBJ1-5,NA,few,TRBV28,TGTGCCAGCAGTTTCCCCCAGGGACAAGGGCGTCAGCCCCAGCATTTT,CASSFPQGQGRQPQHF
TRBJ2-5,TRBD1,NA,TRBV4-2,TGTGCCAGCAGCCAAGCGTTTCGGGACAGGGGAGAGACCCAGTACTTC,CASSQAFRDRGETQYF
TRBJ2-1,NA,NA,TRBV6-5,TGTGCCAGCAGAGCCGAACTAGCTCACAATGAGCAGTTCTTC,CASRAELAHNEQFF
TRBJ2-3,NA,NA,TRBV28,TGTGCCAGCAGTTTACTTTTGGTATCGGGGGAAGGCACAGATACGCAGTATTTT,CASSLLLVSGEGTDTQYF
TRBJ2-3,NA,NA,TRBV4-2,TGTGCCAGCAGCCACTCCCGCGAGGGGGGCCTCGATACGCAGTATTTT,CASSHSREGGLDTQYF
TRBJ1-2,TRBD1,NA,TRBV5-4,TGTGCCAGCAGCTCGGGACAGCCTTACCCGGGGGGCTACACCTTC,CASSSGQPYPGGYTF
TRBJ2-5,NA,NA,TRBV6-1,TGTGCCAGCAGTGAACAAGGGAGTGGAGGAGAGACCCAGTACTTC,CASSEQGSGGETQYF